This T cell receptor beta chain was captured by sequencing in a study of molecular identifiers for immune sequencing clone quantification. This clonotype was seen many times. TCRdb called the PCR reads again in MiXCR, with one record for every CDR3 protein. The sample holds hundreds of thousands of distinct CDR3 sequences; about 25% are singletons and the top ten take approximately 0.75%. This clonotype was sampled from a human donor in good health. Some libraries in this study had Jurkat cell RNA spiked in. Specimen: naive CD8+ T cells from blood, with Jurkat cell RNA spiked in. Subset of the sample: FACS-sorted CD8+CD4-CCR7+CD45RA+ naive T cells.

CDR3 sequence (DNA): TGCAGCGCCCGAGGAGGAGTGAACGAGCAGTACTTC. Its protein is CSARGGVNEQYF. The chain is built from TRBV29-1 and TRBJ2-7; maybe TRBD2 (5 bases). CDR3 length: 12 amino acids. Germline CDR1 is SQVTM and CDR2 is ANQGSEA. Trimming stripped 7 bases from V and 5 bases from J, with 15 bases between.